These 12 T cell receptor beta chains came from one sample sequenced in a study of blood T cell repertoires in COVID-19. Data came from immunoSEQ multiplex PCR; TCRdb stores just in-frame clones and leaves some out. The table shows over 250,000 clones, with 83% occurring only once. The sample taken for sequencing was peripheral blood. These receptor sequences come from a woman aged 50 to 60 who had recovered from COVID-19.

This sequence joins TRBV10-3 and TRBJ1-3, with D perhaps TRBD1 (6 bases). The germline V and J ends were trimmed by 6 bases and 0 bases, with 21 bases remaining between them. Germline CDR1 and CDR2: ENHRY and SYGVKD. The CDR3 spans 18 residues. The CDR3 DNA sequence: TGTGCCATCAGCGATCAAATTAACACAGGGCTCTCTGGAAACACCATATATTTT. Protein product: CAISDQINTGLSGNTIYF.

This clone was counted once. This sequence joins TRBV6-5 and TRBJ1-1, with D maybe TRBD1 (6 bases). The CDR3 extends over 13 amino acids. The germline gives CDR1 MNHEY, CDR2 SVGAGI. Trimming took 4 bases from V and 7 from J, leaving 13 bases between them. The CDR3 bases are TGTGCCAGCAGTTCGGGGGGCGACAGTGAAGCTTTCTTT. The encoded protein is CASSSGGDSEAFF.

About this clone itself: One junction end disagrees with the germline gene, perhaps due to a read error. The genes are TRBV9 and TRBJ1-2; the D gene is possibly TRBD1 (5 bases). CDR1 is SGDLS, CDR2 YYNGEE, per germline. The CDR3 has 14 residues. This CDR3 reads CASTVQDTHYGYTF. The CDR3 bases are TGTGCCAGCACCGTACAGGACACCCACTATGGCTACACCTTC. The whole variable domain, filled in from reference TRBV9 and TRBJ1-2, reads DSGVTQTPKHLITATGQRVTLRCSPRSGDLSVYWYQQSLDQGLQFLIQYYNGEERAKGNILERFSAQQFPDLHSELNLSSLELGDSALYFCASTVQDTHYGYTFGSGTRLTVV.

The gene calls are TRBV6-5 and TRBJ2-7, with D possibly being TRBD2 (5 bases). This CDR3 is 14 amino acids long. The germline V gene encodes CDR1 MNHEY and CDR2 SVGAGI. Trimming took 2 bases from V and 0 from J, leaving 8 bases between them. As DNA, the CDR3 is TGTGCCAGCAGTTACAAGGCGGGCTCCTACGAGCAGTACTTC. Its protein is CASSYKAGSYEQYF.

The chain recombines TRBV7-2 with TRBJ1-1, with TRBD1 matching over 8 bases. Germline trimming cut 4 bases from V and 0 bases from J; bases unmatched to any gene: 4. The CDR3 runs 15 residues. Germline values: CDR1 SGHTA, CDR2 FQGNSA. CDR3: CASSWDRRLNTEAFF. The CDR3 DNA reads TGTGCCAGCAGCTGGGACAGGAGATTGAACACTGAAGCTTTCTTT.

The chain carries TRBV19 and TRBJ2-2; 8 bases match TRBD1. The CDR3 contains 16 residues. Unmatched junction bases numbered 9, after V lost 4 bases and J lost 5 bases. The germline CDR1 and CDR2 sequences are LNHDA and SQIVND (reference sequence). The CDR3 here is CASSRTGGENTGELFF. DNA for the CDR3: TGTGCCAGTAGTAGAACAGGGGGAGAGAATACCGGGGAGCTGTTTTTT.

The genes are TRBV5-4 and TRBJ2-6, with no clear D. The CDR3 is made up of 16 amino acids. V shed 3 bases and J shed 0 bases, with 10 bases lying between them. The germline V gene has CDR1 SGHNT and CDR2 YYREEE (reference sequence). The DNA of the CDR3 is TGTGCCAGCAGCTCGCTAGTGAGCTCTGGGGCCAACGTCCTGACTTTC. Amino acids: CASSSLVSSGANVLTF. Full variable domain (remainder filled in from reference TRBV5-4 and TRBJ2-6): ETGVTQSPTHLIKTRGQQVTLRCSSQSGHNTVSWYQQALGQGPQFIFQYYREEENGRGNFPPRFSGLQFPNYSSELNVNALELDDSALYLCASSSLVSSGANVLTFGAGSRLTVL.

V and J are TRBV3-1 (or the pseudogene TRBV3-2) and TRBJ2-2, with D possibly matching TRBD1 (5 bases). The CDR3 spans 14 residues. V was trimmed by 3 bases and J by 5 bases, leaving 10 bases between them. Looked up from germline, CDR1 is LGHDT and CDR2 is YNNKEL (reference sequence). The CDR3: CASSHRQGTGELFF. In DNA form, the CDR3 reads TGTGCCAGCAGCCATCGTCAGGGTACCGGGGAGCTGTTTTTT.

The chain carries TRBV5-1 and TRBJ1-1; a weak D match, TRBD1 (5 bases). CDR3 length equals 13 residues. Trimming took off 1 base at V and 5 bases at J, with 9 bases between the two ends. CDR1 and CDR2 (germline): SGHRS, YFSETQ. The CDR3 DNA is TGCGCCAGCAGCTTGAGCCAGGGAACTGAAGCTTTCTTT. Amino acids: CASSLSQGTEAFF. The whole variable domain, remainder taken from reference TRBV5-1 and TRBJ1-1, is KAGVTQTPRYLIKTRGQQVTLSCSPISGHRSVSWYQQTPGQGLQFLFEYFSETQRNKGNFPGRFSGRQFSNSRSEMNVSTLELGDSALYLCASSLSQGTEAFFGQGTRLTVV.

The chain joins TRBV5-1 to TRBJ2-1, with 7 bases fitting TRBD2. V lost 3 bases to trimming and J lost 3 bases; unmatched junction nucleotides: 9. The germline V gene encodes CDR1 SGHRS and CDR2 YFSETQ. This CDR3 is 16 amino acids long. The CDR3 reads CASSSLAGRVYNEQFF. CDR3 nucleotides: TGCGCCAGCAGCTCATTAGCGGGCCGGGTCTACAATGAGCAGTTCTTC.

This chain joins TRBV27 and TRBJ1-2, with D possibly matching TRBD1 (5 bases). V was clipped by 2 bases and J by 4 bases, with 11 bases between them. This CDR3 comprises 14 residues. Germline CDR1 and CDR2: MNHEY and SMNVEV (reference sequence). The CDR3 sequence is CASSLGKGIYGYTF. The CDR3 DNA follows: TGTGCCAGCAGTTTAGGCAAGGGGATCTATGGCTACACCTTC.

Comment on this clone: Other DNA sequences within the sample encode an identical CDR3. The chain recombines TRBV18 with TRBJ2-5; 7 nucleotides align to TRBD1. This CDR3 region has 13 residues. Trimming removed 3 bases from V and 2 bases from J; junction bases left unmatched: 0. Germline CDR1 is KGHSH and CDR2 is LQKENI. This CDR3 is CASSPGQQETQYF. CDR3 nucleotide sequence: TGTGCCAGCTCACCGGGACAGCAAGAGACCCAGTACTTC.